One sample yielded the 22 T cell receptor beta chains listed below, sequenced in a study of shared clonotypes between healthy human individuals. Repertoires were generated with immunoSEQ multiplex PCR, while TCRdb's copy carries only in-frame clones and drops some. Of hundreds of thousands of clones listed, roughly 95% were seen once; the top ten hold about 0.057%. The material sequenced was naive CD4+ T cells sorted from blood. Described subset: CD45RA+ positively selected. These receptors originate from a woman in her thirties in good health.

The gene calls are TRBV2 and TRBJ1-1, with D possibly matching TRBD1 (5 bases). With 5 bases removed from V and 4 bases from J, the gap between germline ends came to 14 bases. CDR1 and CDR2 (germline): SNHLY, FYNNEI. CDR3 size: 14 residues. The CDR3 loop is CASSSRDYGTEAFF. The DNA of the CDR3 is TGTGCCAGCAGTTCCCGGGACTACGGCACTGAAGCTTTCTTT.

V gene TRBV11-3 combines with J gene TRBJ2-5, with D possibly matching TRBD1 (6 bases). The J call may be mistaken, given a closer DNA end match to TRBJ2-7. This CDR3 has 15 residues. Germline V gene sequence: CDR1 SGHNT, CDR2 YENEEA. In DNA form, the CDR3 reads TGTGCCAGCAGCTTAGGCGGACAGAGTCCCTACGAGCAGTACTTC. Translated, it gives CASSLGGQSPYEQYF.

The chain joins TRBV15 to TRBJ2-3; weak D call: TRBD1 (5 bases). Germline-derived CDR1 and CDR2 are LNHNV and YYDKDF (reference sequence). V was pared by 0 bases and J by 4 bases, with 8 bases between. The CDR3 has 14 amino acids. CDR3 nucleotides: TGTGCCACCAGCAGAGATCCACAGGCAGATACGCAGTATTTT. This translates into CATSRDPQADTQYF.

This clone has a single count. The chain uses TRBV7-9 and TRBJ1-2; D possibly corresponds to TRBD1 (5 bases). From germline, CDR1 is SEHNR and CDR2 FQNEAQ (reference sequence). The CDR3 spans 13 residues. V was clipped by 5 bases and J by 7 bases, with 14 bases between them. The DNA of the CDR3 is TGTGCCAGCAGCCCAGGAGGGGCGGGTGGCTACACCTTC. Translation: CASSPGGAGGYTF.

The chain employs TRBV6-1 and TRBJ2-7; D unclear. This CDR3 has 15 amino acids. Germline V gives CDR1 MNHNS, CDR2 SASEGT. The V end lost 5 bases, the J end lost 1 base, and 15 bases lay between the germline ends. The CDR3 loop is CASSRGTTGSYEQYF. In DNA form, the CDR3 reads TGTGCCAGCAGTCGAGGAACCACGGGTTCCTACGAGCAGTACTTC.

This chain joins TRBV4-2 and TRBJ1-1; no clear D gene. Germline CDR1 reads LGHNA; CDR2 reads YNFKEQ. The CDR3 is made up of 13 amino acids. With 5 bases removed from V and 4 bases from J, the gap between germline ends came to 11 bases. CDR3 region: CASSLGGRTEAFF. Written as DNA, the CDR3 is TGTGCCAGCAGCTTGGGAGGGCGCACTGAAGCTTTCTTT.

The rearrangement uses TRBV7-9 and TRBJ1-2; D possibly corresponds to TRBD1 (6 bases). From germline, CDR1 is SEHNR and CDR2 FQNEAQ (reference sequence). The V end lost 5 bases, the J end lost 8 bases, and 15 bases lay between the germline ends. CDR3 length: 13 residues. The CDR3 spells CASSRPGGGGYTF. CDR3 nucleotides: TGTGCCAGCAGCCGTCCGGGGGGCGGCGGCTACACCTTC.

The chain joins TRBV5-1 to TRBJ1-6; tentative D call: TRBD1 (6 bases). V was pared by 7 bases and J by 5 bases, with 16 bases between. The length of the CDR3 is 15 residues. In germline, CDR1 is SGHRS, CDR2 YFSETQ. In DNA, the CDR3 is TGCGCCAGCCACCCCGGACAGATGGATAATTCACCCCTCCACTTT. It yields the protein CASHPGQMDNSPLHF. Complete variable domain (other parts from reference TRBV5-1 and TRBJ1-6): KAGVTQTPRYLIKTRGQQVTLSCSPISGHRSVSWYQQTPGQGLQFLFEYFSETQRNKGNFPGRFSGRQFSNSRSEMNVSTLELGDSALYLCASHPGQMDNSPLHFGNGTRLTVT.

The chain recombines TRBV5-1 with TRBJ1-5, with D perhaps matching TRBD1 (6 bases). The ends were cut back, 4 bases at V and 2 bases at J, with 13 bases in the middle. This CDR3 comprises 15 residues. The germline gives CDR1 SGHRS, CDR2 YFSETQ. The CDR3: CASSPVGGGNQPQHF. CDR3 bases: TGCGCCAGCAGCCCGGTGGGGGGCGGCAATCAGCCCCAGCATTTT.

This clone occurred once. This sequence joins TRBV5-4 and TRBJ2-3; D is undetermined. V was pared by 0 bases and J by 6 bases, with 5 bases between. Looked up from germline, CDR1 is SGHNT and CDR2 is YYREEE (reference sequence). This CDR3 contains 12 residues. The DNA of the CDR3 is TGTGCCAGCAGCTTGGCAGCGGATACGCAGTATTTT. This sequence encodes CASSLAADTQYF.

This chain uses TRBV7-2 with TRBJ2-2; no definite D call. The germline V gene has CDR1 SGHTA and CDR2 FQGNSA. CDR3 length: 15 amino acids. The V gene lost 0 bases and the J gene lost 5 bases, with 10 bases spanning the gap. The CDR3: CASSLARTATGELFF. In DNA form, the CDR3 reads TGTGCCAGCAGCTTAGCTAGGACGGCGACCGGGGAGCTGTTTTTT.

V and J are TRBV30 and TRBJ1-5; TRBD1 might be the D (5 bases). The CDR3 extends over 14 amino acids. V lost 0 bases, J lost 7 bases, and 13 bases lay in between. Germline CDR1 GTSNPN, CDR2 SVGIG (reference sequence). The CDR3 region has the DNA TGTGCCTGGAGTGTAAGGCAGGGAGGGCAGCCCCAGCATTTT. Translated: CAWSVRQGGQPQHF.

This rearrangement joins TRBV4-1 to TRBJ2-7; 7 bases agree with TRBD1. The CDR3 has 14 amino acids. Germline trimming cut 3 bases from V and 3 bases from J; bases unmatched to any gene: 5. Germline V gene data show CDR1 as MGHRA and CDR2 as YSYEKL. The CDR3 protein is CASSQPRQGYEQYF. The CDR3 DNA reads as TGCGCCAGCAGCCAGCCCCGACAGGGCTACGAGCAGTACTTC.

The CDR3 coding sequence is TGTGCCAGCAGGGCGCTCGCGGGCGAGGATGGGGCCAACGTCCTGACTTTC. This gives the protein CASRALAGEDGANVLTF. The J gene is TRBJ2-6, the V gene TRBV21-1; no check of the table's D call, TRBD2, against the DNA was made. TRBV21-1 is classified as a pseudogene. This CDR3 has 17 residues.

The chain employs TRBV9 and TRBJ1-2, with a tentative D call TRBD1 (5 bases). The germline V gene has CDR1 SGDLS and CDR2 YYNGEE. Trimming shortened V by 2 bases and J by 1 base, and 9 bases separated the two germline ends. CDR3 size: 14 residues. The CDR3 DNA is TGTGCCAGCAGCGTTGGGAGGGGTAACTATGGCTACACCTTC. Translated, it gives CASSVGRGNYGYTF.

CDR3 in DNA: TGTGCCAGCACCACAGGGTCGGGCCAGCCCCAGCATTTT. Translation: CASTTGSGQPQHF. The chain couples TRBV6-5 to TRBJ1-5; a weak D match, TRBD1 (6 bases). Trimming shortened V by 7 bases and J by 7 bases, and 14 bases separated the two germline ends. In germline, CDR1 is MNHEY, CDR2 SVGAGI. This CDR3 has 13 residues.

The genes are TRBV19 and TRBJ2-5; weak D call: TRBD1 (5 bases). Germline lookup yields CDR1 LNHDA and CDR2 SQIVND (reference sequence). Trimming stripped 7 bases from V and 3 bases from J, with 12 bases between. There are 13 residues in the CDR3. Here the CDR3 reads CASKAGKKETQYF. CDR3 nucleotide sequence: TGTGCCAGTAAGGCAGGGAAGAAAGAGACCCAGTACTTC.

The rearrangement joins TRBV6-5 to TRBJ2-5; 10 bases fit TRBD1. This CDR3 spans 15 amino acids. The germline gives CDR1 MNHEY, CDR2 SVGAGI. After removal of 2 bases from V and 4 bases from J, the junction contained 4 bases not matched to a gene. The CDR3 sequence: CASSYDRGRRETQYF. The DNA for the CDR3 is TGTGCCAGCAGTTACGACAGGGGGCGGAGAGAGACCCAGTACTTC.

The chain carries TRBV28 and TRBJ2-5; D is perhaps TRBD1 (6 bases). Per germline, CDR1 MDHEN and CDR2 SYDVKM. This CDR3 has 16 residues. The germline V and J ends were trimmed by 0 bases and 2 bases, with 13 bases remaining between them. The chain's CDR3 is CASSLWGIGQQETQYF. The CDR3 DNA follows: TGTGCCAGCAGTTTATGGGGGATTGGACAGCAAGAGACCCAGTACTTC. The whole variable domain, filled in from reference TRBV28 and TRBJ2-5, reads DVKVTQSSRYLVKRTGEKVFLECVQDMDHENMFWYRQDPGLGLRLIYFSYDVKMKEKGDIPEGYSVSREKKERFSLILESASTNQTSMYLCASSLWGIGQQETQYFGPGTRLLVL.

The V and J genes are TRBV2 and TRBJ2-1; 13 bases match TRBD2. Trimming removed 7 bases from V and 6 bases from J; junction bases left unmatched: 3. The CDR3 is 14 amino acids. Germline values: CDR1 SNHLY, CDR2 FYNNEI. The CDR3 nucleotides are TGTGCCAGCATTTGGACTAGCGGGAGCAATGAGCAGTTCTTC. Translating gives CASIWTSGSNEQFF. The whole variable domain, filled in from reference TRBV2 and TRBJ2-1, reads EPEVTQTPSHQVTQMGQEVILRCVPISNHLYFYWYRQILGQKVEFLVSFYNNEISEKSEIFDDQFSVERPDGSNFTLKIRSTKLEDSAMYFCASIWTSGSNEQFFGPGTRLTVL.

This clone was detected only a few times. The chain links TRBV4-1 to TRBJ1-3; D remains ambiguous. Looked up from germline, CDR1 is MGHRA and CDR2 is YSYEKL. This CDR3 has 14 residues. The ends were cut back, 2 bases at V and 4 bases at J, with 9 bases in the middle. The CDR3 loop reads CASSQPARGNTIYF. CDR3 coding DNA: TGCGCCAGCAGCCAACCTGCTCGGGGAAACACCATATATTTT.

V gene TRBV19 combines with J gene TRBJ2-1; 11 bases map to TRBD2. The V gene's germline CDR1 is LNHDA and CDR2 SQIVND (reference sequence). V lost 3 bases, J lost 1 base, and 2 bases stayed unmatched. This CDR3 has 16 amino acids. CDR3 DNA sequence: TGTGCCAGTAGTATTAGCGGGAGGGCTTCCTACAATGAGCAGTTCTTC. Its translation is CASSISGRASYNEQFF.